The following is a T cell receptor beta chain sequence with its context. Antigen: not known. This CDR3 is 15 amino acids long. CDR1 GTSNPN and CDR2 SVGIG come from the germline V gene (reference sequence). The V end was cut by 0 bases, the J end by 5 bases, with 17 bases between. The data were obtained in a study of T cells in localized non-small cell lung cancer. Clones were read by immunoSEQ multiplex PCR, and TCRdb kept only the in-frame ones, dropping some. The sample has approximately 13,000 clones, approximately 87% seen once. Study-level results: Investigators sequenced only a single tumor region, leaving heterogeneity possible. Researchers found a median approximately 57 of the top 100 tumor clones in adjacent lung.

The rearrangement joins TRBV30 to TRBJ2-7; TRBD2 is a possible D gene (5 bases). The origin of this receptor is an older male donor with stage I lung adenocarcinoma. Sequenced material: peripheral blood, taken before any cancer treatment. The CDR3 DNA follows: TGTGCCTGGAGTGTACAGAGGGCGAGGATTGACGAGCAGTACTTC. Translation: CAWSVQRARIDEQYF.